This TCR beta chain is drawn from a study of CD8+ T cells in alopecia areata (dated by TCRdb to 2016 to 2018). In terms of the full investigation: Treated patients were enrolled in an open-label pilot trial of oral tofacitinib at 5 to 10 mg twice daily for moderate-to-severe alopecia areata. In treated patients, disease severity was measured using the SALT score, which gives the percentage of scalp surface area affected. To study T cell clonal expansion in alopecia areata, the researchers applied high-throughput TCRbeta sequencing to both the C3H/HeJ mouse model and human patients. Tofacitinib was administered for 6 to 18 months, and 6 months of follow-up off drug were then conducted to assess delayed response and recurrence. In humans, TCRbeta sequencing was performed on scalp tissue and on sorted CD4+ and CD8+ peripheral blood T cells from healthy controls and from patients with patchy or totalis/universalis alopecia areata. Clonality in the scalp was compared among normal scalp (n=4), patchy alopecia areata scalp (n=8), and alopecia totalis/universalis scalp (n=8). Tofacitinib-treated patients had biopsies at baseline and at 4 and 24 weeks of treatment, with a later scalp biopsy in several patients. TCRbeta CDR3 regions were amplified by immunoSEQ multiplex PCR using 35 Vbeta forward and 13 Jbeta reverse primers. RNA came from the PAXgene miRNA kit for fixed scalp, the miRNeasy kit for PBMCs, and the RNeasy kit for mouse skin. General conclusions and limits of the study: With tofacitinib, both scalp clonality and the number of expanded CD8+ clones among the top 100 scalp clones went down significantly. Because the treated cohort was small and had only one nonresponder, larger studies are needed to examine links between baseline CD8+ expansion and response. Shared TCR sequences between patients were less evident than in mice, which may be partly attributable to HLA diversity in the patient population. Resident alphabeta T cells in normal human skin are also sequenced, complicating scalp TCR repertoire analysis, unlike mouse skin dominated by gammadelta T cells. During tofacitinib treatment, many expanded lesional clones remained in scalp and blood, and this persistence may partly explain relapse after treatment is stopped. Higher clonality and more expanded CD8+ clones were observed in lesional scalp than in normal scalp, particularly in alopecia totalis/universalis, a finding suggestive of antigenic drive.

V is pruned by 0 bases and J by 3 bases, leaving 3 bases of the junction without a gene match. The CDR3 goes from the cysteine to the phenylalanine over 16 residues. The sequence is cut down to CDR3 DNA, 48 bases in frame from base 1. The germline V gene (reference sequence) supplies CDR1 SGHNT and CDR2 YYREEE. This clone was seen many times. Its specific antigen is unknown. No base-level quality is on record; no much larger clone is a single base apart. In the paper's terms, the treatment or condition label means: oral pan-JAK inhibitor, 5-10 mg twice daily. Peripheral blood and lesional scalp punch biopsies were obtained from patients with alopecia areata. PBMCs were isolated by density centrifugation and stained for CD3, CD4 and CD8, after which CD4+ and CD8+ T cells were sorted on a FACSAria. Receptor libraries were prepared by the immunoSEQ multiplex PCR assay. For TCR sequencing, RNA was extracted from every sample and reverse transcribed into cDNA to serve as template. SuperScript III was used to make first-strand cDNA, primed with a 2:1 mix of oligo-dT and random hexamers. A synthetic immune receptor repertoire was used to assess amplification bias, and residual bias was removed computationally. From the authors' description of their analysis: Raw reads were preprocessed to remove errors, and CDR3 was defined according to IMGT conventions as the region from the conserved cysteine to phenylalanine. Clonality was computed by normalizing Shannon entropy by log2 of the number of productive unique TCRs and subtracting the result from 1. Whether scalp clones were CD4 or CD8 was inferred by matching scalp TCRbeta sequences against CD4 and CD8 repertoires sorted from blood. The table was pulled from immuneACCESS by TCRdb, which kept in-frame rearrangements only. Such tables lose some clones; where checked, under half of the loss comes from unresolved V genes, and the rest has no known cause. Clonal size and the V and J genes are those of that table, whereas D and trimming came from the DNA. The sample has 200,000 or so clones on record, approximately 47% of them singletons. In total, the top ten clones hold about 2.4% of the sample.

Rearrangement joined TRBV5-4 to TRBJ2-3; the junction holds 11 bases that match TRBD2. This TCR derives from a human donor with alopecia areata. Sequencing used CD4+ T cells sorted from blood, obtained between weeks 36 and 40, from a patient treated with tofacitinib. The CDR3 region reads CASSLVAGGLTDTQYF. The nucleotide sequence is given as TGTGCCAGCAGCTTGGTAGCGGGAGGGCTTACAGATACGCAGTATTTT.